These T cell receptor beta chains were read from a single sample in a study of radiation and T cells in renal cell carcinoma. Assay: immunoSEQ multiplex PCR; the TCRdb copy retains only in-frame clones and omits some. This table has almost 50,000 clones, 75% to 85% appearing once. Sequencing was performed on blood, taken from a patient whose treatment included radiotherapy and nephrectomy. The receptor set was obtained from a woman in her 70s with renal cell carcinoma. Both conserved end residues are part of each CDR3. Fields, in order: D gene, V gene, J gene, clone size, CDR3 protein, CDR3 DNA. The D gene is left open where the match is weak. Size is omitted from some rows. Given values are once, few, many or a class for expanded clones.

.,TRBV19,TRBJ1-1,once,CASSRVRQLDTEAFF,TGTGCCAGTAGTAGAGTCAGGCAGTTGGACACTGAAGCTTTCTTT
TRBD1,TRBV14,TRBJ2-2,.,CASSHPRDRTLAGELFF,TGTGCCAGCAGCCATCCCCGGGACAGGACCCTCGCCGGGGAGCTGTTTTTT
.,TRBV12-5,TRBJ2-2,.,CASGLVPTGELFF,TGTGCTAGTGGTTTGGTGCCCACCGGGGAGCTGTTTTTT
.,TRBV2,TRBJ1-1,.,CASSERGTGITEAFF,TGTGCCAGCAGTGAACGGGGAACAGGGATCACTGAAGCTTTCTTT
TRBD1,TRBV19,TRBJ1-2,.,CASRTIGTANKYGYTF,TGTGCCAGTAGGACAATCGGGACAGCCAACAAGTATGGCTACACCTTC
.,TRBV30,TRBJ2-7,.,CACRPISPYEQYF,TGTGCCTGCCGGCCGATATCCCCCTACGAGCAGTACTTC
.,TRBV7-9,TRBJ2-7,.,CASSLAGGGEQYF,TGTGCCAGCAGCTTAGCAGGGGGTGGGGAGCAGTACTTC
TRBD2,TRBV9,TRBJ2-5,.,CASSTRTSEEETQYF,TGTGCCAGCAGCACACGGACTAGCGAGGAAGAGACCCAGTACTTC
.,TRBV4-2,TRBJ2-3,.,CASSQDTGADTQYF,TGTGCCAGCAGCCAAGATACAGGCGCAGATACGCAGTATTTT
TRBD1,TRBV19,TRBJ1-1,.,CASSPQGSGTEAFF,TGTGCCAGTAGTCCACAGGGGTCTGGGACTGAAGCTTTCTTT
.,TRBV4-2,TRBJ1-1,.,CASRPEGVGTEAFF,TGTGCCAGCCGCCCGGAGGGGGTTGGCACTGAAGCTTTCTTT
.,TRBV5-1,TRBJ1-4,.,CASSVRGETNEKLFF,TGCGCCAGCAGCGTGAGGGGGGAAACTAATGAAAAACTGTTTTTT
.,TRBV10-3,TRBJ2-7,once,CAIRGAVRSYEQYF,TGTGCCATCAGAGGGGCAGTTCGCTCCTACGAGCAGTACTTC
TRBD2,TRBV19,TRBJ2-5,.,CASSATSGHGTQYF,TGTGCCAGTAGTGCGACTAGCGGTCATGGGACCCAGTACTTC
.,TRBV19,TRBJ1-1,.,CASSPNPGGSAEAFF,TGTGCCAGTAGTCCAAACCCGGGGGGCAGCGCTGAAGCTTTCTTT
.,TRBV7-3,TRBJ1-1,few,CASSTVAGVNTEAFF,TGTGCCAGCAGCACCGTCGCAGGGGTGAACACTGAAGCTTTCTTT
.,TRBV5-4,TRBJ1-2,.,CASSLKGETRNYGYTF,TGTGCCAGCAGCTTGAAAGGGGAGACTCGTAACTATGGCTACACCTTC
TRBD2,TRBV2,TRBJ2-7,once,CASSDFSGGRRLEQYF,TGTGCCAGCAGTGATTTTAGCGGGGGCCGAAGGCTCGAGCAGTACTTC